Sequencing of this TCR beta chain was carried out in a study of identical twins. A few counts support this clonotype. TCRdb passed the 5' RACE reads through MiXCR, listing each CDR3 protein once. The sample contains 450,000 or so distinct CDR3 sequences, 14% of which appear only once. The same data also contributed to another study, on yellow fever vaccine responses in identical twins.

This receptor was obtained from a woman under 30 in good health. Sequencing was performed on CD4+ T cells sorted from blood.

The CDR3 DNA sequence: TGTGCCAGCAGTTACACTAGCGGGGGAAACAATGAGCAGTTCTTC. Its translation is CASSYTSGGNNEQFF. V and J are TRBV6-5 and TRBJ2-1, with 11 bases aligning to TRBD2. The CDR3 totals 15 residues. Germline CDR1 reads MNHEY; CDR2 reads SVGAGI. V trimming: 2 bases; J trimming: 5 bases; junction bases outside the gene matches: 2.